These 29 T cell receptor beta chains originate from one sample sequenced in a study of CD8 T cells in Susac syndrome. An amount of RNA that ranged from roughly 0.45 to 1 ug was reverse transcribed with random hexamers. TCRdb re-analysed the immunoSEQ multiplex PCR reads in MiXCR, keeping a single row per CDR3 protein. The sample yields 130,000 or so distinct CDR3 sequences, around nine tenths seen once. Input material: CD8+ T cells from PBMCs. The receptors were gathered from a human donor with multiple sclerosis.

The rearrangement joins TRBV12-3 or TRBV12-4 to TRBJ2-2, with no clear D. The ends were cut back, 4 bases at V and 8 bases at J, with 11 bases in the middle. The CDR3 totals 13 residues. In nucleotides, the CDR3 is TGTGCCAGCAGTTCCGTCCCGTGGGGGGAGCTGTTTTTT. Amino acids: CASSSVPWGELFF.

V and J are TRBV6-1 and TRBJ2-1, with 8 bases matching TRBD2. The CDR3 is 15 residues long. Germline values: CDR1 MNHNS, CDR2 SASEGT. Trimming took 3 bases from V and 3 from J; bases not matched to a gene: 4. CDR3 in amino acids: CASSDLAGGYNEQFF. In DNA, the CDR3 is TGTGCCAGCAGTGACCTGGCGGGGGGCTACAATGAGCAGTTCTTC.

The V gene is TRBV7-8, the J gene TRBJ2-1, with TRBD2 matching 10 bases. The V segment lost 3 bases and the J segment 7 bases; nucleotides outside the gene matches: 12. Germline values: CDR1 SGHVS, CDR2 FQNEAQ. The CDR3 loop spans 17 amino acids. The CDR3 is CASSFQESGRDANEQFF. CDR3 coding DNA: TGTGCCAGCAGCTTCCAAGAGAGCGGGAGGGATGCGAATGAGCAGTTCTTC.

The rearrangement joins TRBV27 to TRBJ1-2; D uncertain. The CDR3 is 15 residues long. In germline, CDR1 is MNHEY, CDR2 SMNVEV (reference sequence). V lost 4 bases and J lost 4, with 16 bases in between. The CDR3 bases are TGTGCCAGCAGTTCCCTAGGCGAGGGAGGCTATGGCTACACCTTC. The encoded protein is CASSSLGEGGYGYTF.

The V call is TRBV29-1, the J call TRBJ1-1; D not certain. CDR3 length: 11 amino acids. Deletions cut 5 bases from V and 1 base from J, with 5 bases between. Germline V lookup: CDR1 SQVTM, CDR2 ANQGSEA. CDR3 residues: CSVQSNTEAFF. CDR3 DNA: TGCAGCGTTCAGTCGAACACTGAAGCTTTCTTT.

The chain employs TRBV28 and TRBJ2-6; 7 positions agree with TRBD2. Germline CDR1 MDHEN, CDR2 SYDVKM. The trim removed 5 bases at V and 0 bases at J, leaving 22 bases unmatched. The CDR3 runs to 22 residues. Written as DNA, the CDR3 is TGTGCCAGCAGTGAGAGGTTTTCGGGGGGACGTATTCCTCTCTCTGGGGCCAACGTCCTGACTTTC. It codes for CASSERFSGGRIPLSGANVLTF.

This chain uses TRBV5-6 with TRBJ2-7; D ambiguous. CDR1 is SGHDT, CDR2 YYEEEE, per germline. This CDR3 is 12 amino acids long. Trimming pared 3 bases from V and 2 bases from J, leaving 6 bases between. CDR3 sequence (DNA): TGTGCCAGCAGCTCGCAGGCCTACGAGCAGTACTTC. It encodes CASSSQAYEQYF.

The table lists this clonotype with a count of one. The chain links TRBV4-1 to TRBJ2-7, with 7 bases that match TRBD2. Germline CDR1 MGHRA, CDR2 YSYEKL. The CDR3 is made up of 15 amino acids. V lost 3 bases and J lost 3; bases outside the gene matches: 8. The CDR3 bases are TGCGCCAGCAGCCATATCCTAGCGGAGGACTACGAGCAGTACTTC. The encoded protein is CASSHILAEDYEQYF.

The genes are TRBV4-2 and TRBJ2-5, with D unclear. This CDR3 is built from 14 residues. Germline V gene sequence: CDR1 LGHNA, CDR2 YNFKEQ. Trimming removed 2 bases at V and 1 base at J, with 8 bases between. CDR3 DNA: TGTGCCAGCAGCCAACTAGGGCTCCAAGAGACCCAGTACTTC. It specifies CASSQLGLQETQYF.

This chain connects TRBV7-9 to TRBJ2-7; D might be TRBD1 or TRBD2, each matching 5 bases. CDR3 length equals 13 residues. The germline CDR1 and CDR2 sequences are SEHNR and FQNEAQ (reference sequence). V dropped 8 bases and J dropped 4 bases, with 15 bases sitting between them. The CDR3 region has the DNA TGTGCCAGCGCCGGGGTGTGGGGGTACGAGCAGTACTTC. Its translation is CASAGVWGYEQYF.

V is TRBV2 and J is TRBJ1-4; no reliable D call. The V and J ends lost 7 bases and 9 bases respectively, with 18 bases between them. CDR3 length: 14 residues. Germline lookup yields CDR1 SNHLY and CDR2 FYNNEI. This chain's CDR3 is CASIPGPGGQKLFF. The CDR3 region has the DNA TGTGCCAGCATTCCGGGCCCCGGAGGTCAAAAACTGTTTTTT.

This clonotype has only a few counts. This sequence joins TRBV20-1 and TRBJ2-7, with 9 nucleotides matching TRBD1. CDR3 length equals 14 residues. J lost 6 bases, V lost 6 bases, and 12 bases had no gene match. CDR1 DFQATT and CDR2 SNEGSKA come from the germline V gene (reference sequence). The CDR3 DNA is TGCAGTGCCAATACTTGGGACAGGGCCAGCGAGCAGTACTTC. This encodes CSANTWDRASEQYF.

The J gene is TRBJ2-3, the V gene TRBV24-1; D unresolved. Trimming took off 0 bases at V and 5 bases at J, with 2 bases between the two ends. Germline lookup yields CDR1 KGHDR and CDR2 SFDVKD. The CDR3 length is 12 residues. CDR3 DNA: TGTGCCACCAGTGATTTGCTAGATACGCAGTATTTT. Translating gives CATSDLLDTQYF.

The V and J genes are TRBV7-9 and TRBJ1-5; D ambiguous. From germline, CDR1 is SEHNR and CDR2 FQNEAQ (reference sequence). Between the trimmed V and J ends, which lost 1 base and 10 bases, there was a span of 8 bases. The CDR3 spans 12 residues. The CDR3 here is CASSLEGHPQHF. CDR3 in DNA: TGTGCCAGCAGCTTAGAGGGTCATCCCCAGCATTTT.

V usage is TRBV29-1 and J usage is TRBJ2-7, with TRBD2 as a possible D gene (6 bases). With 5 bases removed from V and 7 bases from J, the gap between germline ends came to 18 bases. The germline CDR1 and CDR2 sequences are SQVTM and ANQGSEA. The CDR3 length is 13 residues. In DNA form, the CDR3 reads TGCAGCGTTCCCCTAGGCGGGACTGAAGAGCAGTACTTC. As protein: CSVPLGGTEEQYF.

The chain links TRBV13 to TRBJ1-1; D unclear. The CDR3 length is 14 residues. Germline CDR1 is PRHDT and CDR2 is FYEKMQ (reference sequence). Trimming shortened V by 0 bases and J by 1 base, and 6 bases separated the two germline ends. As DNA, the CDR3 is TGTGCCAGCAGCTTAGGGTCGCCGAACACTGAAGCTTTCTTT. Protein product: CASSLGSPNTEAFF.

The gene calls are TRBV18 and TRBJ2-7; no firm D call. Germline values: CDR1 KGHSH, CDR2 LQKENI. Trimming stripped 11 bases from V and 0 bases from J, with 14 bases between. CDR3 size: 13 residues. The CDR3 coding sequence is TGTGCCTCCACCGGCGACCTCTCCTACGAGCAGTACTTC. Its protein is CASTGDLSYEQYF. The whole variable domain, remainder taken from reference TRBV18 and TRBJ2-7, is NAGVMQNPRHLVRRRGQEARLRCSPMKGHSHVYWYRQLPEEGLKFMVYLQKENIIDESGMPKERFSAEFPKEGPSILRIQQVVRGDSAAYFCASTGDLSYEQYFGPGTRLTVT.

The rearrangement joins TRBV9 to TRBJ2-7; D is perhaps TRBD1 or TRBD2 (5 bases each). Germline V gene sequence: CDR1 SGDLS, CDR2 YYNGEE. CDR3 size: 14 residues. Deletions cut 3 bases from V and 5 bases from J, with 15 bases between. The CDR3 sequence: CASSERGTYDEQYF. CDR3 in DNA: TGTGCCAGCAGCGAGAGGGGCACGTACGACGAGCAGTACTTC.

The chain links TRBV7-2 to TRBJ2-5; 8 bases line up with TRBD2. This CDR3 contains 15 residues. J lost 3 bases, V lost 5 bases, and 8 bases had no gene match. The germline V gene has CDR1 SGHTA and CDR2 FQGNSA. DNA for the CDR3: TGTGCCAGCAGCCATCGCGGGGGGCTTAAAGAGACCCAGTACTTC. Protein: CASSHRGGLKETQYF.

This rearrangement joins TRBV7-9 to TRBJ1-1, with D tentatively TRBD1 (5 bases). Germline CDR1 reads SEHNR; CDR2 reads FQNEAQ (reference sequence). Trimming took off 1 base at V and 7 bases at J, with 10 bases between the two ends. This CDR3 contains 13 residues. DNA of the CDR3: TGTGCCAGCAGCTTAGTTCTCGGGGGTGAAGCTTTCTTT. This translates into CASSLVLGGEAFF.

The chain is built from TRBV27 and TRBJ2-1; D is unresolved. Per the germline V gene, CDR1 is MNHEY and CDR2 is SMNVEV (reference sequence). The V end lost 5 bases, the J end lost 2 bases, and 10 bases lay between the germline ends. The CDR3 runs to 14 residues. CDR3 region: CASSTLDAYNEQFF. The CDR3 DNA reads TGTGCCAGCAGTACCCTAGACGCCTACAATGAGCAGTTCTTC.

In DNA form, the CDR3 reads TGCAGTGCTAGAGGTCAGGGGAGTACTGAAGCTTTCTTT. Its translation is CSARGQGSTEAFF. The chain recombines TRBV20-1 with TRBJ1-1; possibly TRBD1 for D (6 bases). The CDR3 sequence is 13 residues long. Germline lookup yields CDR1 DFQATT and CDR2 SNEGSKA (reference sequence). Deletions cut 1 base from V and 5 bases from J, with 11 bases between.

The rearrangement joins TRBV6-1 to TRBJ2-1; D ambiguous. This CDR3 comprises 10 residues. V dropped 6 bases and J dropped 5 bases, with 2 bases sitting between them. The germline CDR1 and CDR2 sequences are MNHNS and SASEGT. The CDR3 loop reads CASRNNEQFF. The CDR3 DNA sequence: TGTGCCAGCAGGAACAATGAGCAGTTCTTC.

The genes are TRBV19 and TRBJ2-1; D gene unclear. V shed 6 bases and J shed 6 bases, with 15 bases lying between them. This CDR3 has 14 residues. Germline V gene sequence: CDR1 LNHDA, CDR2 SQIVND (reference sequence). CDR3: CASSHGLGINEQFF. Here the CDR3 DNA reads TGTGCCAGTAGCCACGGTCTGGGAATCAATGAGCAGTTCTTC.

The chain joins TRBV27 to TRBJ1-5; tentative D call: TRBD1 (6 bases). This CDR3 has 14 amino acids. The V end was cut by 4 bases, the J end by 6 bases, with 13 bases between. Looked up from germline, CDR1 is MNHEY and CDR2 is SMNVEV (reference sequence). In DNA, the CDR3 is TGTGCCAGCAGTTCCGATACAGGGTTTCAGCCCCAGCATTTT. Translation gives CASSSDTGFQPQHF.

This chain uses TRBV28 with TRBJ2-5; D may match TRBD1 or TRBD2 (5 bases each). Germline V gives CDR1 MDHEN, CDR2 SYDVKM. The CDR3 is 17 amino acids. The V gene lost 3 bases and the J gene lost 0 bases, with 17 bases spanning the gap. The CDR3 DNA reads as TGTGCCAGCAGTTTTGAGGGGACCGGTGGGTACCAAGAGACCCAGTACTTC. This encodes CASSFEGTGGYQETQYF.

This sequence joins TRBV29-1 and TRBJ1-1, with D possibly being TRBD1 (5 bases). V was shortened by 0 bases and J by 2 bases, with 10 bases between the two germline ends. The germline gives CDR1 SQVTM, CDR2 ANQGSEA. The CDR3 loop spans 14 amino acids. CDR3 amino acids: CSVEDGGENTEAFF. DNA of the CDR3: TGCAGCGTTGAAGATGGGGGAGAAAACACTGAAGCTTTCTTT.

The chain has TRBV11-2 and TRBJ1-5; TRBD1 aligns across 7 bases. J was trimmed by 7 bases and V by 2 bases; bases with no gene match: 5. This CDR3 region has 14 residues. Germline-derived CDR1 and CDR2 are SGHAT and FQNNGV. CDR3 DNA sequence: TGTGCCAGCAGCTTAACACAGGGGAGCCAGCCCCAGCATTTT. It codes for CASSLTQGSQPQHF.

The rearrangement links TRBV30 to TRBJ2-1; a weak D match, TRBD2 (5 bases). CDR1 and CDR2 from the germline V gene are GTSNPN and SVGIG (reference sequence). V was trimmed by 5 bases and J by 6 bases, leaving 14 bases between them. The CDR3 is 13 residues long. CDR3 DNA sequence: TGTGCCTGGTGGGAGCGTGGAACCAATGAGCAGTTCTTC. Its translation: CAWWERGTNEQFF.